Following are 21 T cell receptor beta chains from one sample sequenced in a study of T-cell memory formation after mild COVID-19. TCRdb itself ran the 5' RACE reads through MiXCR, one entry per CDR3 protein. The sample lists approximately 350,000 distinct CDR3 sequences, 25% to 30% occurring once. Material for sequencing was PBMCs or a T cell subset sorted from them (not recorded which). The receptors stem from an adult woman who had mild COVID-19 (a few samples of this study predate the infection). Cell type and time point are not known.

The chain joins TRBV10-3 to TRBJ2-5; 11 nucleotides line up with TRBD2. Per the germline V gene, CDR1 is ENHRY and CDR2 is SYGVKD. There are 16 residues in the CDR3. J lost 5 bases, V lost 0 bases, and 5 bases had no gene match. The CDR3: CAISESVAGGPETQYF. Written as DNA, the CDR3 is TGTGCCATCAGTGAGTCCGTAGCGGGGGGGCCGGAGACCCAGTACTTC.

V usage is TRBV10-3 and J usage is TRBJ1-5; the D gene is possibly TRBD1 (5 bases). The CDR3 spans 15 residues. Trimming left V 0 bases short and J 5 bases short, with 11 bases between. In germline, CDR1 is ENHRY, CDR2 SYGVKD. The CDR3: CAISESWGKDQPQHF. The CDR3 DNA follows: TGTGCCATCAGTGAGTCCTGGGGGAAAGATCAGCCCCAGCATTTT.

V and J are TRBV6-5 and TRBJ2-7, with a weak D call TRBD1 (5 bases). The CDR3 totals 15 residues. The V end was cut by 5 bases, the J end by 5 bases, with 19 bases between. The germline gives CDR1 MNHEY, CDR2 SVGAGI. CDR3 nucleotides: TGTGCCAGCAGTACGAATTCCAGGGTCTGGAACGAGCAGTACTTC. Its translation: CASSTNSRVWNEQYF.

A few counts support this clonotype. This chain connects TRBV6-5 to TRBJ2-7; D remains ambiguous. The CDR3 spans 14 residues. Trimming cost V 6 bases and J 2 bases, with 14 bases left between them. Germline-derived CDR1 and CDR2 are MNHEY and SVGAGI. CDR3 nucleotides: TGTGCCAGCAGCGACCGTCCTACGGCCTACGAGCAGTACTTC. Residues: CASSDRPTAYEQYF.

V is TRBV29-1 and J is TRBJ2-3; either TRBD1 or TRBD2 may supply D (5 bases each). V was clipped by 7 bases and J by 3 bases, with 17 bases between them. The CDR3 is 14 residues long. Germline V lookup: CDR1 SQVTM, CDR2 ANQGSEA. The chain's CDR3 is CSARLLGVTDTQYF. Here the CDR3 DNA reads TGCAGCGCCCGCCTGCTGGGGGTAACAGATACGCAGTATTTT.

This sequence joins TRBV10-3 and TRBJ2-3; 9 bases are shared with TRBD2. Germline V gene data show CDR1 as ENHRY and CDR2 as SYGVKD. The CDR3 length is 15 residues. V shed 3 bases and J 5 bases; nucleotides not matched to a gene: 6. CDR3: CAISEGGGAVDTQYF. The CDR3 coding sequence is TGTGCCATCAGTGAAGGCGGGGGGGCCGTAGATACGCAGTATTTT.

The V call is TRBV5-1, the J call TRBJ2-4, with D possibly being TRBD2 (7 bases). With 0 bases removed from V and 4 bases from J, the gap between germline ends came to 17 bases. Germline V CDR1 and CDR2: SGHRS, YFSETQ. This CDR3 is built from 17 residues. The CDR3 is CASSLELSGGTKNIQYF. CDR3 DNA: TGCGCCAGCAGCTTGGAGCTCTCGGGGGGCACTAAAAACATTCAGTACTTC.

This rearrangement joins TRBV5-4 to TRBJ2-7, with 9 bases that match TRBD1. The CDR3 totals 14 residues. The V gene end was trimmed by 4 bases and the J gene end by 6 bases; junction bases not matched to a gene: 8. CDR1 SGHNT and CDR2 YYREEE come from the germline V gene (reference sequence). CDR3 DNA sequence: TGTGCCAGCAGCCAAGGGGGACAGGGAGCCGAGCAGTACTTC. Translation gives CASSQGGQGAEQYF.

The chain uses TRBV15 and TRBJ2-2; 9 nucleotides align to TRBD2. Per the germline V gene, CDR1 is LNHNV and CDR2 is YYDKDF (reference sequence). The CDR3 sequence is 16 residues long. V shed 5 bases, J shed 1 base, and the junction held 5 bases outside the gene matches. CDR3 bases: TGTGCCACCAGCGTGCGTAGCGGGGGGAACACCGGGGAGCTGTTTTTT. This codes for CATSVRSGGNTGELFF.

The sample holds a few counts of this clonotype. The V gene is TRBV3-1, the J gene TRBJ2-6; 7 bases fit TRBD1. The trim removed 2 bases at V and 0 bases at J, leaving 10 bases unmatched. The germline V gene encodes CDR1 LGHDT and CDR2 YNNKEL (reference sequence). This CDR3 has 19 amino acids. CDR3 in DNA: TGTGCCAGCAGCCAACCAGGACAGGTTTTAAGCTCTGGGGCCAACGTCCTGACTTTC. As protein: CASSQPGQVLSSGANVLTF.

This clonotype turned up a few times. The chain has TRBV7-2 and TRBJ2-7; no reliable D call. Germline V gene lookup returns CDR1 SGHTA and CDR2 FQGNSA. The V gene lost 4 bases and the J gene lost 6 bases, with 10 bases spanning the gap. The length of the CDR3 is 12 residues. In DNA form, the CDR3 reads TGTGCCAGCAGCTCCTCAATTCGCGAGCAGTACTTC. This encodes CASSSSIREQYF.

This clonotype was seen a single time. Here the CDR3 reads CATSDPGQPGTEAFF. The CDR3 DNA sequence: TGTGCCACCAGTGATCCGGGACAGCCGGGCACTGAAGCTTTCTTT. The rearrangement joins TRBV24-1 to TRBJ1-1; 7 bases are shared with TRBD1. This CDR3 contains 15 residues. J was trimmed by 4 bases and V by 3 bases; bases with no gene match: 7. From germline, CDR1 is KGHDR and CDR2 SFDVKD.

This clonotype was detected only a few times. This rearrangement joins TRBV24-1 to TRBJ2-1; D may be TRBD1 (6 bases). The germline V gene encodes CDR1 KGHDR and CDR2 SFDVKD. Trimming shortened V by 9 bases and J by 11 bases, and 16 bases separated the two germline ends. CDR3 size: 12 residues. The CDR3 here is CATGASGAKQFF. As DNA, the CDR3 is TGTGCCACCGGTGCGTCAGGGGCCAAGCAGTTCTTC.

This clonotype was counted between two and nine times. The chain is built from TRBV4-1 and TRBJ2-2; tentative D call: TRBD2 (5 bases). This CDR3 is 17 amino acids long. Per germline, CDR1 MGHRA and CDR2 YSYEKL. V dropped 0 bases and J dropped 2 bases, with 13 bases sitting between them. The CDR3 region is CASSQEGKWTNTGELFF. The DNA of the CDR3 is TGCGCCAGCAGCCAAGAAGGAAAATGGACTAACACCGGGGAGCTGTTTTTT.

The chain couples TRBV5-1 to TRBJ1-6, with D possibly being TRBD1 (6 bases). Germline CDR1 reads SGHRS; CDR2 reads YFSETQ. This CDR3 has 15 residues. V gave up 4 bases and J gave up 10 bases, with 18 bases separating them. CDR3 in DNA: TGCGCCAGCAGCCCCGCGGGACATTTGCCGTCACCCCTCCACTTT. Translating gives CASSPAGHLPSPLHF.

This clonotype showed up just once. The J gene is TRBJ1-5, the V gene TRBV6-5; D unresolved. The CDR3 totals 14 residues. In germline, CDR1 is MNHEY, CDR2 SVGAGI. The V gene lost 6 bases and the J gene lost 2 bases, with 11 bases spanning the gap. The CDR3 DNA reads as TGTGCCAGCAGCAGTTACGCCCGCAATCAGCCCCAGCATTTT. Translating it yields CASSSYARNQPQHF.

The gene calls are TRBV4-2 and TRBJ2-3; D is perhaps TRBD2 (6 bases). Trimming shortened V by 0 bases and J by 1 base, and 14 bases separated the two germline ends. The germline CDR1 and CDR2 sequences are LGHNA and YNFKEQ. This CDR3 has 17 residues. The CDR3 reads CASSQELRSGGTDTQYF. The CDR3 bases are TGTGCCAGCAGCCAAGAATTGAGATCGGGGGGCACAGATACGCAGTATTTT.

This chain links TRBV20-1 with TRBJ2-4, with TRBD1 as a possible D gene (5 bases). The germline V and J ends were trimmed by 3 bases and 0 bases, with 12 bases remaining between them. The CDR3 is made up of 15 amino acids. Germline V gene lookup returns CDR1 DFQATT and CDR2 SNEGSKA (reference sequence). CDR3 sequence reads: CSARRTSPAKNIQYF. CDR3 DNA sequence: TGCAGTGCTAGGCGGACATCGCCAGCCAAAAACATTCAGTACTTC.

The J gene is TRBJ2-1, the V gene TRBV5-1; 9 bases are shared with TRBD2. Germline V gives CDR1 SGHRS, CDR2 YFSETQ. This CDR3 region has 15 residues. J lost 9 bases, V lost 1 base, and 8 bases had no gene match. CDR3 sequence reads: CASSLLSSGVSEQFF. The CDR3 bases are TGCGCCAGCAGCTTGTTGTCTAGCGGGGTGAGTGAGCAGTTCTTC.

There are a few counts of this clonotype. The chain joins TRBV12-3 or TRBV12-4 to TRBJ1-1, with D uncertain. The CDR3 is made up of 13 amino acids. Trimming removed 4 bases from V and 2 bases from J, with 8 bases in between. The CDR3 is CASSYDLNTEAFF. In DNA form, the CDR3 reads TGTGCCAGCAGTTATGACCTTAACACTGAAGCTTTCTTT.

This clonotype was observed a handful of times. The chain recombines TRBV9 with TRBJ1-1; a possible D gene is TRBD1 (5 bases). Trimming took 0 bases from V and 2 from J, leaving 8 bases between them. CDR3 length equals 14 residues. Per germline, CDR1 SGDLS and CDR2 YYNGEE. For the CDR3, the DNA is TGTGCCAGCAGCGTAGGAAGGGGTAACACTGAAGCTTTCTTT. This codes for CASSVGRGNTEAFF.